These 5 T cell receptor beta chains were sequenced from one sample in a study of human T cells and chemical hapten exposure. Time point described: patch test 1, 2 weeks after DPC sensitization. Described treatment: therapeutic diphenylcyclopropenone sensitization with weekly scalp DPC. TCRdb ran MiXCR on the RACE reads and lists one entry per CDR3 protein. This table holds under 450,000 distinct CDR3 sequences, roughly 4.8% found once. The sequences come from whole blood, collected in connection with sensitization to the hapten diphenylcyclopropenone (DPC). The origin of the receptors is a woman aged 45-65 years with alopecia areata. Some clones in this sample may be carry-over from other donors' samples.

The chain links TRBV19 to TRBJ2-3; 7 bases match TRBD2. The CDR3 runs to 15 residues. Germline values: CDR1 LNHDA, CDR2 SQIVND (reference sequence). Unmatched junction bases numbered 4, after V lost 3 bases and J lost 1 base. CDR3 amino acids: CASSMAGAGTDTQYF. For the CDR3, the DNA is TGTGCCAGTAGTATGGCGGGAGCGGGCACAGATACGCAGTATTTT.

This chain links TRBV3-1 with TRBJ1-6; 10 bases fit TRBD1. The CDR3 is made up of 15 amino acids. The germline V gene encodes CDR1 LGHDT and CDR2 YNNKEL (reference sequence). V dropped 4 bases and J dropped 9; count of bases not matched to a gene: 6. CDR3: CASSRQGAWGSPLHF. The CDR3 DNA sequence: TGTGCCAGCAGCCGACAGGGGGCCTGGGGTTCACCCCTCCACTTT.

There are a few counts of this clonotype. The CDR3 coding sequence is TGTGCCAGCAGCGTTTCGGGGGTTGGCTACGAGCAGTACTTC. Amino acids: CASSVSGVGYEQYF. V gene TRBV9 combines with J gene TRBJ2-7; tentative D call: TRBD2 (6 bases). The CDR3 sequence is 14 residues long. Trimming shortened V by 2 bases and J by 3 bases, and 12 bases separated the two germline ends. Germline CDR1 reads SGDLS; CDR2 reads YYNGEE.

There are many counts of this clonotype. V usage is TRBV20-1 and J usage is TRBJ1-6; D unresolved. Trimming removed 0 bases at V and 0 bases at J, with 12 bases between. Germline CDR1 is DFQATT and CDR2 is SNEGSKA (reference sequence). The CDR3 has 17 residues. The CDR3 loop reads CSARDLGPSSYNSPLHF. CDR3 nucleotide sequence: TGCAGTGCTAGAGATCTGGGCCCGAGCTCCTATAATTCACCCCTCCACTTT.

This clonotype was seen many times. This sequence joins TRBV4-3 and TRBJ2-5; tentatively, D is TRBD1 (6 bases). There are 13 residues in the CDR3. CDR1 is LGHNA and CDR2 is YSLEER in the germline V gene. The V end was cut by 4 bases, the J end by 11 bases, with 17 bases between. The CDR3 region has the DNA TGCGCCAGCAGCCTACAGGGACGAGAGGGGCAGTACTTC. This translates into CASSLQGREGQYF.